This is a list of T cell receptor beta chains from one sample in a study of blood T cell repertoires in COVID-19. Data came from immunoSEQ multiplex PCR; TCRdb stores just in-frame clones and leaves some out. The sample shows roughly 32,000 clones, 85% to 95% of them seen only once. The sequenced sample consisted of peripheral blood. These receptors originate from a male donor with active COVID-19. CDR3s include the opening cysteine and the closing phenylalanine or tryptophan. D genes are given only for firm matches. Where a row states a size, it is once, few, many or the class of an expanded clone; other rows omit it.

j_call d_call v_call clone_size cdr3_nt cdr3_aa
TRBJ2-2 NA TRBV2 NA TGTGCCAGCAGTGGTTCAGGACAAATTACCGGGGAGCTGTTTTTT CASSGSGQITGELFF
TRBJ2-5 TRBD2 TRBV6-6 NA TGTGCCAGCAGTTCCGGGACTAGCGGAGAGACCCAGTACTTC CASSSGTSGETQYF
TRBJ1-2 NA TRBV3-1/TRBV3-2 NA TGTGCCAGCAGCCAAGTACTCCCGGGGGAGGCTAACTATGGCTACACCTTC CASSQVLPGEANYGYTF
TRBJ2-1 TRBD2 TRBV5-6 NA TGTGCCAGCACCCATCCTCTAGCGGGGGACTACAATGAGCAGTTCTTC CASTHPLAGDYNEQFF
TRBJ1-4 NA TRBV4-2 NA TGTGCCAGCAGCCAAGCGAGGGAGGCAACTAATGAAAAACTGTTTTTT CASSQAREATNEKLFF
TRBJ1-1 NA TRBV18 NA TGTGCCAGCTCACCTCAGGAGGGTCCGACTGAAGCTTTCTTT CASSPQEGPTEAFF
TRBJ2-1 TRBD2 TRBV4-2 NA TGTGCCAGCAGCCAAGGAAACAGCGGGGGGACTACACTGAACAGATACAATGAGCAGTTCTTC CASSQGNSGGTTLNRYNEQFF
TRBJ1-6 TRBD1 TRBV3-1/TRBV3-2 NA TGTGCCAGCAGGCCGACAGGGGCCTCTAATTCACCCCTCCACTTT CASRPTGASNSPLHF
TRBJ1-4 TRBD1 TRBV4-3 NA TGCGCCAGCAGCCAAGACCTAGACCGGGACAGGGACGAAAAACTGTTTTTT CASSQDLDRDRDEKLFF
TRBJ1-2 NA TRBV6-5 NA TGTGCCAGCAGTTACTTAGACACCCCTCACTTC CASSYLDTPHF
TRBJ2-4 NA TRBV27 few TGTGCCAGCATTGGCCTTGGGCAGACGACCAAAAACATTCAGTACTTC CASIGLGQTTKNIQYF
TRBJ2-5 TRBD2 TRBV5-6 NA TGTGCCAGCAGCTTCTTGGCGGGGGGGAGAGAGACCCAGTACTTC CASSFLAGGRETQYF
TRBJ2-3 NA TRBV18 NA TGTGCCAGCTCACGTTCCTCCGGAGATACGCAGTATTTT CASSRSSGDTQYF
TRBJ2-7 TRBD1 TRBV5-1 NA TGCGCCAGCAGCTTTCGGACAGGGGTATCCTACGAGCAGTACTTC CASSFRTGVSYEQYF
TRBJ2-3 TRBD1 TRBV19 NA TGTGCCAGTAGTCCGAGGGACAGCCGACTTCGCACAGATACGCAGTATTTT CASSPRDSRLRTDTQYF
TRBJ1-5 NA TRBV7-2 NA TGTGCCAGCAGCTTAAGCAGCAATCAGCCCCAGCATTTT CASSLSSNQPQHF
TRBJ1-1 TRBD1 TRBV11-3 once TGTGCCAGCAGCTTCTCAGGGGGCACTGAAGCTTTCTTT CASSFSGGTEAFF
TRBJ1-5 NA TRBV5-1 NA TGCGCCAGCAGCTTGGTTGGCCAGTCGTGGCAGCCCCAGCATTTT CASSLVGQSWQPQHF
TRBJ1-4 TRBD1 TRBV19 NA TGTGCCAGTAGTCCCAGGGACAGGGGGGCAACTAATGAAAAACTGTTTTTT CASSPRDRGATNEKLFF
TRBJ2-1 NA TRBV19 NA TGTGCCAGTAGTATGGGGCGCTTCATGGGTGAGCAGTTCTTC CASSMGRFMGEQFF
TRBJ2-2 TRBD1 TRBV19 NA TGTGCCAGTAGCACCCGGTCTACAGGGGGCGACCCCCCCGGGGAGCTGTTTTTT CASSTRSTGGDPPGELFF
TRBJ1-4 NA TRBV5-1 NA TGCGCCAGCAGCCCCGGGCGAGGGGAGGGTGAAAAACTGTTTTTT CASSPGRGEGEKLFF
TRBJ2-3 NA TRBV5-1 NA TGCGCCAGCAGCCGGGACAACACAGATACGCAGTATTTT CASSRDNTDTQYF
TRBJ1-5 NA TRBV6-1 NA TGTGCCAGCAGTGAAGCTGGGGCAGGAAATCAGCCCCAGCATTTT CASSEAGAGNQPQHF
TRBJ2-5 NA TRBV6-2/TRBV6-3 NA TGTGCCAGCAGTTACCCGACAGGGACTGGAGAGACCCAGTACTTC CASSYPTGTGETQYF
TRBJ1-2 TRBD1 TRBV5-5 NA TGTGCCAGCAGCGTTCGGGACAGGGGGGGCGACACCTTC CASSVRDRGGDTF
TRBJ2-3 NA TRBV13 NA TGTGCCAGCAGCCCTCGGGGGGATACGCAGTATTTT CASSPRGDTQYF
TRBJ1-2 NA TRBV6-5 NA TGTGCCAGCAGTTACTCGAGGTCAGGGTCGGGTGGCTACACCTTC CASSYSRSGSGGYTF
TRBJ2-7 TRBD2 TRBV7-9 NA TGTGCCATCTACCAACCGGGGGAGGGCGAGCAGTACTTC CAIYQPGEGEQYF
TRBJ1-1 TRBD1 TRBV6-5 NA TGTGCCAGCAGGGACAGGGCTAAAGGCACTGAAGCTTTCTTT CASRDRAKGTEAFF
TRBJ1-1 NA TRBV28 NA TGTGCCAGCAGTTTTATCGGGTCTGGGTTCCTTAACACTGAAGCTTTCTTT CASSFIGSGFLNTEAFF
TRBJ2-1 TRBD1 TRBV9 NA TGTGCCAGCAGCTACGGCCGGGACAGGGATTATTACAATGAGCAGTTCTTC CASSYGRDRDYYNEQFF
TRBJ1-3 TRBD1 TRBV6-5 NA TGTGCCAGCAGTTTACAAGGGGGCGCCTCTGGAAACACCATATATTTT CASSLQGGASGNTIYF
TRBJ2-1 NA TRBV3-1/TRBV3-2 NA TGTGCCAGCAGCCAAGGTTTAGTATCCCACAATGAGCAGTTCTTC CASSQGLVSHNEQFF
TRBJ2-4 NA TRBV6-5 NA TGTGCCAGCACCCCCGGGGTTTCCAAAAACATTCAGTACTTC CASTPGVSKNIQYF
TRBJ2-1 TRBD2 TRBV10-3 NA TGTGCCATCAGTGGGCCTAGCGGGGGCCGAAACAATGAGCAGTTCTTC CAISGPSGGRNNEQFF
TRBJ2-1 TRBD2 TRBV3-1/TRBV3-2 NA TGTGCCAGCAGCCACCGGGGGGGGGACAATGAGCAGTTCTTC CASSHRGGDNEQFF
TRBJ2-7 TRBD2 TRBV4-2 few TGTGCCAGCAGCCCGACTAGCGGGGGGGCCCAGCAGTACTTC CASSPTSGGAQQYF
TRBJ1-2 NA TRBV11-2 NA TGTGCCAGCAGCTTAGCCCCAGGGTCTGGCTATGGCTACACCTTC CASSLAPGSGYGYTF
TRBJ2-5 TRBD2 TRBV7-9 NA TGTGCCAGCAGCCCTCGACTAGCGAGAGAGACCCAGTACTTC CASSPRLARETQYF
TRBJ2-3 TRBD1 TRBV5-3 NA TGTGCCAGAAGCTCTCTTGACAGGGGAGTGCGCACAGATACGCAGTATTTT CARSSLDRGVRTDTQYF
TRBJ2-2 NA TRBV5-4 NA TGTGCCAGCAGCCCCCAACACTCAGGGTCGGGCGCCGGGGAGCTGTTTTTT CASSPQHSGSGAGELFF
TRBJ2-1 NA TRBV6-2/TRBV6-3 NA TGTGCCAGCAGTTACTCCGTCCCTAATGAGCAGTTCTTC CASSYSVPNEQFF